This TCR beta chain was sequenced during a study of OX40 agonist ivuxolimab in advanced cancers. CDR1 is SNHLY and CDR2 is FYNNEI in the germline V gene. J lost 5 bases, V lost 4 bases, and 11 bases had no gene match. This CDR3 comprises 17 residues. Only in-frame clones appear in the TCRdb table, and some are missing; sequencing was by immunoSEQ multiplex PCR. The table lists some 83,000 clones, 86% of them singletons. This clonotype was sampled from an adult with an advanced solid tumor such as melanoma, head and neck, liver or kidney cancer. This chain joins TRBV2 and TRBJ1-6, with TRBD1 matching 7 bases. The starting material was CD4+ or CD8+ T cells sorted from blood, obtained in a trial of the OX40 agonist ivuxolimab. The CDR3 nucleotides are TGTGCCAGCAGTGTAATGCGGGCAGGGGGTAATAATTCACCCCTCCACTTT. It codes for CASSVMRAGGNNSPLHF.